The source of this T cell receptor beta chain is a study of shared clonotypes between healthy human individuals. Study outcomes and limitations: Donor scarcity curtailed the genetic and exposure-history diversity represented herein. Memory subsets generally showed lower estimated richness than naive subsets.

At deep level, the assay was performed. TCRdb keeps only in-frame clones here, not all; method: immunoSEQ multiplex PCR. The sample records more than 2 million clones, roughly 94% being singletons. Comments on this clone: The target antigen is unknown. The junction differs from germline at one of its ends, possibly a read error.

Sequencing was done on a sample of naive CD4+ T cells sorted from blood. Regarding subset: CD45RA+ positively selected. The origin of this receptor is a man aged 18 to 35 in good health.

In nucleotides, the CDR3 is TGTAGTGCCGCGGGGGCTCATGGCTACACCTTC. This codes for CSAAGAHGYTF. The V call is TRBV20-1, the J call TRBJ1-2; tentative D call: TRBD1 (6 bases). Germline CDR1 DFQATT, CDR2 SNEGSKA (reference sequence). The CDR3 totals 11 residues.